One and the same sample provided the 9 T cell receptor beta chains below, sequenced in a study of T cell changes during pregnancy in multiple sclerosis. Generated by immunoSEQ multiplex PCR, the TCRdb table keeps only in-frame clones and is missing some. Of over 45,000 clones listed, roughly nine tenths were seen once; the top ten hold about 2.9%. This sample comprised peripheral blood, obtained in the third trimester of pregnancy. These receptors all come from a female donor in good health, enrolled as a control in a pregnancy study.

The chain links TRBV7-6 to TRBJ2-3, with D maybe TRBD2 (6 bases). The CDR3 is 15 amino acids. V was clipped by 2 bases and J by 2 bases, with 11 bases between them. Germline CDR1 SGHVS, CDR2 FNYEAQ. The CDR3 reads CASSLRGADTDTQYF. The CDR3, as DNA: TGTGCCAGCAGCTTACGCGGGGCCGACACAGATACGCAGTATTTT.

V gene TRBV28 combines with J gene TRBJ1-2, with D perhaps TRBD1 (6 bases). V was pared by 1 base and J by 2 bases, with 8 bases between. Per the germline V gene, CDR1 is MDHEN and CDR2 is SYDVKM. This CDR3 has 14 amino acids. CDR3 sequence: CASSLYRDNYGYTF. CDR3 DNA sequence: TGTGCCAGCAGTTTATACAGGGACAACTATGGCTACACCTTC.

The chain joins TRBV9 to TRBJ2-3; 9 positions agree with TRBD2. CDR1 is SGDLS and CDR2 is YYNGEE in the germline V gene. This CDR3 contains 17 residues. After removal of 0 bases from V and 0 bases from J, the junction contained 5 bases not matched to a gene. The CDR3 is CASSVAAGGSSTDTQYF. CDR3 DNA sequence: TGTGCCAGCAGCGTAGCGGCGGGAGGGTCTAGCACAGATACGCAGTATTTT.

The chain employs TRBV27 and TRBJ1-5, with D perhaps matching TRBD1 (6 bases). V was cut by 5 bases and J by 9 bases, with 11 bases left in between. This CDR3 is built from 12 residues. CDR1 MNHEY and CDR2 SMNVEV come from the germline V gene (reference sequence). The CDR3 reads CASSQQGAPQHF. The CDR3 DNA sequence: TGTGCCAGCAGTCAACAGGGTGCGCCCCAGCATTTT.

The chain joins TRBV7-5 to TRBJ1-6; the table calls TRBD1, which could not be checked here. TRBV7-5 is labeled a pseudogene. The CDR3 is 15 amino acids. In nucleotides, the CDR3 is TGTGCCAGAAGCAGGGACAGGGCTCATAATTCACCCCTCCACTTT. This encodes CARSRDRAHNSPLHF.

This rearrangement joins TRBV29-1 to TRBJ1-4; 8 bases match TRBD1. CDR1 is SQVTM and CDR2 is ANQGSEA in the germline V gene. This CDR3 has 14 amino acids. The trim removed 3 bases at V and 8 bases at J, leaving 8 bases unmatched. CDR3 sequence reads: CSVDFGQGAEKLFF. The CDR3, as DNA: TGCAGCGTTGACTTCGGACAGGGAGCAGAAAAACTGTTTTTT.

The V and J genes are TRBV7-8 and TRBJ1-4, with a possible D match to TRBD1 (5 bases). CDR3 length equals 15 residues. The germline V and J ends were trimmed by 5 bases and 10 bases, with 20 bases remaining between them. Germline CDR1 and CDR2: SGHVS and FQNEAQ. This CDR3 is CASSAPGRDTGKLFF. In DNA form, the CDR3 reads TGTGCCAGCAGCGCCCCGGGCCGAGACACAGGAAAACTGTTTTTT.

J is TRBJ1-2 and V is TRBV11-2; weak D call: TRBD1 (6 bases). The germline V and J ends were trimmed by 2 bases and 5 bases, with 12 bases remaining between them. The CDR3 runs 14 residues. Germline CDR1 and CDR2: SGHAT and FQNNGV. CDR3 in amino acids: CASSLRGGGYGYTF. The CDR3 DNA follows: TGTGCCAGCAGCTTACGGGGGGGCGGGTATGGCTACACCTTC.

The chain combines TRBV9 with TRBJ2-2, with D possibly being TRBD2 (6 bases). V was clipped by 2 bases and J by 1 base, with 12 bases between them. Germline V gene sequence: CDR1 SGDLS, CDR2 YYNGEE. CDR3 length equals 16 residues. The CDR3 protein is CASSVLGRGNTGELFF. The CDR3 region has the DNA TGTGCCAGCAGCGTCCTTGGGCGGGGGAACACCGGGGAGCTGTTTTTT.